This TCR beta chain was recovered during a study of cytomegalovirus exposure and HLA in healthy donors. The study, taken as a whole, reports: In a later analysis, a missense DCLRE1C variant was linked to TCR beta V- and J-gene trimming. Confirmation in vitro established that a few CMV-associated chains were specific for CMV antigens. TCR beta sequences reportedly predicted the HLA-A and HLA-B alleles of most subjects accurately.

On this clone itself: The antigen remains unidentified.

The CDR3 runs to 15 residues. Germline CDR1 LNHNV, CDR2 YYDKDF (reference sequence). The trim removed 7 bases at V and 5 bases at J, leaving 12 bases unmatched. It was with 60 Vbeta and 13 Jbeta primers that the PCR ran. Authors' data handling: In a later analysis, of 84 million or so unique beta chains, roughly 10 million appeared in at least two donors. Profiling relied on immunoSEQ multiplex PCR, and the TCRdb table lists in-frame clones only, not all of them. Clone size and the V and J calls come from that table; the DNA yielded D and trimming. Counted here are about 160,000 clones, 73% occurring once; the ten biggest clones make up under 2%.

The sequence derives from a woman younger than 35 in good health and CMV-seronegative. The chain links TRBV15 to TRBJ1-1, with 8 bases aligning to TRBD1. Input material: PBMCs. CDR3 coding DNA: TGTGCCACCACCCTAAGGACAGGGCTCAAGACTGAAGCTTTCTTT. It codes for CATTLRTGLKTEAFF.